This T cell receptor (beta chain) was recorded in a study of beta chain features in type 1 diabetes. Background on the study: Examination spanned about 110 million sorted cells from all samples.

Sequenced material consisted of expressed TCRB transcripts (all of the isolated RNA was reverse transcribed). Deep immunoSEQ sequencing covered naive, central memory and regulatory T cell samples. The table came from immunoSEQ multiplex PCR; TCRdb's copy has only in-frame clones and leaves some out. The sample carries some 410,000 clones, roughly an eighth recorded once. J was trimmed by 2 bases and V by 5 bases; bases with no gene match: 5. The CDR3 spans 16 residues. Germline CDR1 LNHDA, CDR2 SQIVND (reference sequence). The chain uses TRBV19 and TRBJ2-3, with 12 bases that match TRBD2. The material sequenced was naive CD4+ T cells from blood. This receptor was taken from a young woman in good health. For the CDR3, the DNA is TGTGCCAGTAGTCCCGGACTAGCGGGGTCCACAGATACGCAGTATTTT. Translating it yields CASSPGLAGSTDTQYF.